One and the same sample provided the 14 T cell receptor beta chains below, sequenced in a study of T cell responses to AZD1222 COVID-19 vaccine. Produced via immunoSEQ multiplex PCR; TCRdb's table is partial and in-frame only. The sample yields over 130,000 clones, about 91% seen once. The sequences come from peripheral blood, collected 28 days after the second AZD1222 dose. The receptors here all came from an adult who received the AZD1222 COVID-19 vaccine.

This clone has a single count. The chain links TRBV5-1 to TRBJ2-2, with 10 bases identical to TRBD2. CDR1 SGHRS and CDR2 YFSETQ come from the germline V gene. The CDR3 spans 16 residues. Trimming took 2 bases from V and 13 from J; bases not matched to a gene: 14. The CDR3 sequence: CASSLAERGGTSALFF. For the CDR3, the DNA is TGCGCCAGCAGCTTAGCCGAGCGGGGGGGCACTTCGGCGCTGTTTTTT.

The CDR3 sequence: CASSRDRNNSPLHF. In nucleotides, the CDR3 is TGTGCCAGCAGCAGGGACAGGAATAATTCACCCCTCCACTTT. V and J are TRBV7-9 and TRBJ1-6, with TRBD1 matching over 8 bases. There are 14 residues in the CDR3. V trimming: 5 bases; J trimming: 5 bases; junction bases outside the gene matches: 2. The germline CDR1 and CDR2 sequences are SEHNR and FQNEAQ (reference sequence).

This rearrangement joins TRBV2 to TRBJ2-3; 14 nucleotides line up with TRBD2. Losses at the gene ends were 5 bases for V and 6 bases for J; bases not matched to a gene: 7. In germline, CDR1 is SNHLY, CDR2 FYNNEI. The CDR3 is made up of 16 amino acids. CDR3 sequence (DNA): TGTGCCAGCAGTTACCGACTAGCGGGGGGGCGGGATACGCAGTATTTT. Amino acids: CASSYRLAGGRDTQYF. Full variable domain (outside the CDR3, taken from reference TRBV2 and TRBJ2-3): EPEVTQTPSHQVTQMGQEVILRCVPISNHLYFYWYRQILGQKVEFLVSFYNNEISEKSEIFDDQFSVERPDGSNFTLKIRSTKLEDSAMYFCASSYRLAGGRDTQYFGPGTRLTVL.

V and J are TRBV27 and TRBJ2-5; D remains ambiguous. Germline CDR1 and CDR2: MNHEY and SMNVEV (reference sequence). The ends were cut back, 5 bases at V and 4 bases at J, with 11 bases in the middle. The CDR3 loop spans 13 amino acids. The CDR3 reads CASSRQPRETQYF. The CDR3 DNA follows: TGTGCCAGCAGTCGCCAGCCCCGAGAGACCCAGTACTTC.

The chain has TRBV11-2 and TRBJ2-5; TRBD1 aligns across 7 bases. The germline CDR1 and CDR2 sequences are SGHAT and FQNNGV. The CDR3 is 14 amino acids. The V gene end was trimmed by 5 bases and the J gene end by 2 bases; junction bases not matched to a gene: 5. The CDR3 DNA follows: TGTGCCAGCAGCATCGGGACAGCGCAAGAGACCCAGTACTTC. It encodes CASSIGTAQETQYF. Full variable domain (outside the CDR3, taken from reference TRBV11-2 and TRBJ2-5): EAGVAQSPRYKIIEKRQSVAFWCNPISGHATLYWYQQILGQGPKLLIQFQNNGVVDDSQLPKDRFSAERLKGVDSTLKIQPAKLEDSAVYLCASSIGTAQETQYFGPGTRLLVL.

The V and J genes are TRBV10-1 and TRBJ1-2, with 7 bases matching TRBD1. J was trimmed by 4 bases and V by 0 bases; bases with no gene match: 5. Per germline, CDR1 WNHNN and CDR2 SYGVQD (reference sequence). The CDR3 totals 15 residues. In nucleotides, the CDR3 is TGCGCCAGCAGTGAGTCGGCACAGGGGATCTATGGCTACACCTTC. It encodes CASSESAQGIYGYTF.

This chain joins TRBV7-8 and TRBJ1-5, with a tentative D call TRBD1 (5 bases). Germline V gene data show CDR1 as SGHVS and CDR2 as FQNEAQ. The CDR3 consists of 15 residues. V lost 3 bases and J lost 0, with 9 bases in between. The CDR3 DNA sequence: TGTGCCAGCAGCTTGACAGTACATAGCAATCAGCCCCAGCATTTT. Protein: CASSLTVHSNQPQHF.

The V call is TRBV30, the J call TRBJ1-2; unclear D gene. This CDR3 is built from 11 residues. CDR1 GTSNPN and CDR2 SVGIG come from the germline V gene (reference sequence). The germline V and J ends were trimmed by 0 bases and 7 bases, with 6 bases remaining between them. The CDR3: CAWSVMGGYTF. The CDR3 DNA reads as TGTGCCTGGAGTGTAATGGGTGGCTACACCTTC. Looking up the rest from reference TRBV30 and TRBJ1-2 gives the full variable domain: SQTIHQWPATLVQPVGSPLSLECTVEGTSNPNLYWYRQAAGRGLQLLFYSVGIGQISSEVPQNLSASRPQDRQFILSSKKLLLSDSGFYLCAWSVMGGYTFGSGTRLTVV.

This chain joins TRBV29-1 and TRBJ1-2, with 8 bases identical to TRBD1. Trimming took 5 bases from V and 6 from J; bases not matched to a gene: 8. The V gene's germline CDR1 is SQVTM and CDR2 ANQGSEA. This CDR3 region has 13 residues. The CDR3 coding sequence is TGCAGCGTTTCTCCAGGGGGCGGAAATGGCTACACCTTC. It encodes CSVSPGGGNGYTF.

The V and J genes are TRBV27 and TRBJ2-5, with TRBD2 matching over 9 bases. V lost 5 bases to trimming and J lost 5 bases; unmatched junction nucleotides: 9. The CDR3 is 15 residues long. CDR1 and CDR2 (germline): MNHEY, SMNVEV (reference sequence). The CDR3 here is CASSPPGTSIETQYF. CDR3 DNA sequence: TGTGCCAGCAGTCCCCCCGGGACTAGCATTGAGACCCAGTACTTC.

The chain recombines TRBV29-1 with TRBJ2-5; D gene ambiguous. CDR1 and CDR2 (germline): SQVTM, ANQGSEA. V was cut by 3 bases and J by 4 bases, with 12 bases left in between. CDR3 length: 13 amino acids. CDR3 sequence: CSVDLYQIETQYF. Here the CDR3 DNA reads TGCAGCGTTGATCTTTACCAGATAGAGACCCAGTACTTC. The full variable domain, completed using reference TRBV29-1 and TRBJ2-5, is SAVISQKPSRDICQRGTSLTIQCQVDSQVTMMFWYRQQPGQSLTLIATANQGSEATYESGFVIDKFPISRPNLTFSTLTVSNMSPEDSSIYLCSVDLYQIETQYFGPGTRLLVL.

The chain joins TRBV30 to TRBJ1-3; D is perhaps TRBD1 (5 bases). Germline V gene data show CDR1 as GTSNPN and CDR2 as SVGIG (reference sequence). The CDR3 length is 12 residues. The CDR3 reads CASGGSGNTIYF. As DNA, the CDR3 is TGTGCGTCCGGGGGTTCTGGAAACACCATATATTTT.

This clone occurred once. The rearrangement links TRBV2 to TRBJ2-7; D not resolved. Trimming cost V 6 bases and J 3 bases, with 9 bases left between them. The CDR3 is 12 residues long. Germline values: CDR1 SNHLY, CDR2 FYNNEI. In DNA form, the CDR3 reads TGTGCCAGCAGGGACCAGGACTACGAGCAGTACGTC. Amino acids: CASRDQDYEQYV.

The chain recombines TRBV19 with TRBJ2-1; 8 bases agree with TRBD2. CDR1 and CDR2 from the germline V gene are LNHDA and SQIVND (reference sequence). V was pared by 3 bases and J by 8 bases, with 6 bases of the junction left unmatched. The CDR3 covers 14 residues. CDR3 amino acids: CASSISGIFDEQFF. The CDR3 region has the DNA TGTGCCAGTAGTATTAGCGGGATCTTCGATGAGCAGTTCTTC.